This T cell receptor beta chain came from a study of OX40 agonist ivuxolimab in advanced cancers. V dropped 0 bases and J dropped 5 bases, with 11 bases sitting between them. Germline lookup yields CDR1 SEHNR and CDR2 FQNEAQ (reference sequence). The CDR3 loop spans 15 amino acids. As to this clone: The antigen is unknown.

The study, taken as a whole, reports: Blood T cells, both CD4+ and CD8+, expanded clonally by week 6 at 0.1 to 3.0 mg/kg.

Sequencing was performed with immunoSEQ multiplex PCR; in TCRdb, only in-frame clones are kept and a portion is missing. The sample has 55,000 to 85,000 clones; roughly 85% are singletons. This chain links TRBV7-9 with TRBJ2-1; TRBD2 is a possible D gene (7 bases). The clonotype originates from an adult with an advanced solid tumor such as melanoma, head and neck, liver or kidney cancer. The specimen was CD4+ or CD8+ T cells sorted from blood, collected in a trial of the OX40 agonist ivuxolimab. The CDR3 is CASSLAGGRDNEQFF. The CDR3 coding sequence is TGTGCCAGCAGCTTAGCCGGGGGGCGTGACAATGAGCAGTTCTTC.